A single sample gave rise to the 14 T cell receptor beta chains below, sequenced in a study of a mutant IDH1 vaccine in newly diagnosed glioma (TCRdb year 2021). Receptors were amplified or captured by the immunoSEQ multiplex PCR assay. TCRdb limited this immuneACCESS table to in-frame rearrangements with V and J called. A share of clones is missing; checked studies link under half to unresolved V genes, and the rest is unexplained. A total of roughly 120,000 clones appear in this sample, 85% to 90% of them only once. Around 0.6% of the sample belongs to the ten largest clones. The antigens these receptors bind are not known. The time point label on this specimen signifies: week 11, during vaccination. Every vaccine dose consisted of 300 ug of a 20-mer mutant IDH1 peptide in Montanide, administered subcutaneously together with topical imiquimod. Source: PBMCs, taken from a glioma patient whose treatment included an IDH1 peptide vaccine. These receptors all stem from a woman in her forties or fifties with glioma.

The V and J genes are TRBV15 and TRBJ2-1, with 8 bases matching TRBD1. With 3 bases clipped from V and 9 bases from J, the junction kept 7 bases outside the gene matches. The CDR3 has 14 residues. The germline CDR1 and CDR2 sequences are LNHNV and YYDKDF (reference sequence). The CDR3, as DNA: TGTGCCACCAGCAGCAGGACAGGGAATCGTGAGCAGTTCTTC. Translating gives CATSSRTGNREQFF. Variable domain in full (rest from reference TRBV15 and TRBJ2-1): DAMVIQNPRYQVTQFGKPVTLSCSQTLNHNVMYWYQQKSSQAPKLLFHYYDKDFNNEADTPDNFQSRRPNTSFCFLDIRSPGLGDTAMYLCATSSRTGNREQFFGPGTRLTVL.

The CDR3 nucleotides are TGTGCCAGCAGCGGACAGGGAGGAGAGACCCAGTACTTC. Protein: CASSGQGGETQYF. The chain recombines TRBV6-1 with TRBJ2-5, with 8 nucleotides matching TRBD1. CDR3 length: 13 amino acids. Looked up from germline, CDR1 is MNHNS and CDR2 is SASEGT. The V gene end was trimmed by 6 bases and the J gene end by 4 bases; junction bases not matched to a gene: 4.

The genes are TRBV5-1 and TRBJ2-7, with D perhaps assigned TRBD1 or TRBD2 (5 bases each). V lost 0 bases to trimming and J lost 2 bases, with 12 bases between them. The CDR3 is made up of 15 amino acids. Germline V lookup: CDR1 SGHRS, CDR2 YFSETQ. CDR3 DNA sequence: TGCGCCAGCAGCTTGGGGTCAGGGAGCCCCTACGAGCAGTACTTC. It specifies CASSLGSGSPYEQYF.

The V call is TRBV28, the J call TRBJ2-1; no clear D. The CDR3 extends over 12 amino acids. V gave up 6 bases and J gave up 9 bases, with 12 bases separating them. Germline V CDR1 and CDR2: MDHEN, SYDVKM. This CDR3 reads CASSSLKSEQFF. CDR3 nucleotides: TGTGCCAGCAGCTCCCTTAAGAGTGAGCAGTTCTTC.

This clone was seen only once. V is TRBV27 and J is TRBJ2-3, with TRBD1 identical over 8 bases. Germline-derived CDR1 and CDR2 are MNHEY and SMNVEV (reference sequence). This CDR3 has 16 residues. V lost 5 bases to trimming and J lost 6 bases; unmatched junction nucleotides: 13. The CDR3, as DNA: TGTGCCAGCAGTCTACGCCCCGGGCAGGGGGCGGATACGCAGTATTTT. It yields the protein CASSLRPGQGADTQYF.

The sample holds a few counts of this clone. This chain connects TRBV20-1 to TRBJ1-1; 8 bases are a match to TRBD1. Germline V CDR1 and CDR2: DFQATT, SNEGSKA (reference sequence). The CDR3 has 11 residues. The trim removed 3 bases at V and 11 bases at J, leaving 5 bases unmatched. This chain's CDR3 is CSARTGVDAFF. CDR3 coding DNA: TGCAGTGCTAGGACAGGGGTAGATGCTTTCTTT.

The V gene is TRBV7-9, the J gene TRBJ1-2; no firm D call. The CDR3 has 14 residues. Deletions cut 1 base from V and 4 bases from J, with 10 bases between. CDR1 and CDR2 from the germline V gene are SEHNR and FQNEAQ (reference sequence). The CDR3 DNA is TGTGCCAGCAGCTTAGGCCCCCGGCTCTATGGCTACACCTTC. Its translation is CASSLGPRLYGYTF.

This clone was detected once. The rearrangement links TRBV19 to TRBJ2-7; 11 bases are shared with TRBD1. V shed 3 bases, J shed 2 bases, and the junction held 3 bases outside the gene matches. Germline V CDR1 and CDR2: LNHDA, SQIVND (reference sequence). CDR3 length: 15 residues. As DNA, the CDR3 is TGTGCCAGTAGTATGGGGACAGGGGGTACCTACGAGCAGTACTTC. Translating gives CASSMGTGGTYEQYF.

This clone showed up just a few times. CDR3 residues: CSVALAHPGLAGGWYEQYF. Written as DNA, the CDR3 is TGCAGCGTTGCCTTGGCCCATCCGGGACTAGCGGGAGGGTGGTACGAGCAGTACTTC. The rearrangement joins TRBV29-1 to TRBJ2-7; 16 nucleotides align to TRBD2. CDR3 length: 19 residues. With V trimmed by 4 bases and J by 4 bases, 16 bases remained unmatched. CDR1 and CDR2 from the germline V gene are SQVTM and ANQGSEA.

The chain combines TRBV5-1 with TRBJ1-2; D unclear. Germline assignment: CDR1 SGHRS and CDR2 YFSETQ. V lost 4 bases, J lost 0 bases, and 13 bases lay in between. The CDR3 contains 15 residues. The CDR3 DNA sequence: TGCGCCAGCAGCGTGGAGGCTCGAACTAACTATGGCTACACCTTC. It is translated as CASSVEARTNYGYTF.

The V call is TRBV19, the J call TRBJ1-5, with D perhaps TRBD1 (5 bases). Germline loops: CDR1 LNHDA, CDR2 SQIVND (reference sequence). V gave up 4 bases and J gave up 8 bases, with 15 bases separating them. The CDR3 contains 14 residues. As DNA, the CDR3 is TGTGCCAGTAGTACCCCTCCCCGGGGGGAGCCCCAGCATTTT. This codes for CASSTPPRGEPQHF.

This chain joins TRBV29-1 and TRBJ1-2; no firm D call. V dropped 1 base and J dropped 7 bases, with 10 bases sitting between them. Germline CDR1 and CDR2: SQVTM and ANQGSEA. The length of the CDR3 is 12 residues. CDR3 sequence (DNA): TGCAGCGTTGAAGTTAGGCAGGCTGGCTACACCTTC. Translating gives CSVEVRQAGYTF.

The chain combines TRBV18 with TRBJ2-6; D possibly matches TRBD1 or TRBD2 (5 bases each). The CDR3 is made up of 14 amino acids. The ends were cut back, 3 bases at V and 2 bases at J, with 5 bases in the middle. The germline V gene encodes CDR1 KGHSH and CDR2 LQKENI. The CDR3 here is CASSPGAGANVLTF. The CDR3 DNA follows: TGTGCCAGCTCACCGGGGGCTGGGGCCAACGTCCTGACTTTC.

The chain recombines TRBV27 with TRBJ2-7; the match to TRBD1 covers 7 bases. J gave up 2 bases and V 5 bases, and 15 bases lay outside the gene matches. Germline values: CDR1 MNHEY, CDR2 SMNVEV (reference sequence). The CDR3 contains 17 residues. This chain's CDR3 is CASSGITWQGGTYEQYF. The CDR3 DNA is TGTGCCAGCAGTGGGATAACTTGGCAAGGGGGCACCTACGAGCAGTACTTC.